Relative to its sample, the clone carrying this T cell receptor (beta chain) is medium-sized. Its antigen remains unknown. Looked up from germline, CDR1 is WNHNN and CDR2 is SYGVQD (reference sequence). The CDR3 spans 15 residues. With V trimmed by 5 bases and J by 2 bases, 3 bases remained unmatched. The sample is drawn from a study of early T cells in non-severe SARS-CoV-2 infection. General study results and limits: Clonotype matching in VDJdb favored anti-spike CD8 responses and did not capture private and CD4 specificities.

Each single cDNA molecule received a unique molecular identifier. Each CDR3 protein is one row after TCRdb ran MiXCR on the 5' RACE reads. The sample includes 40,000 to 45,000 distinct CDR3 sequences, about a tenth of them seen just once. The receptor was isolated from an adult who was a healthcare worker with PCR-confirmed SARS-CoV-2 infection or an uninfected control (not recorded which). The rearrangement links TRBV10-1 to TRBJ2-1; 10 nucleotides line up with TRBD2. The sequenced sample consisted of whole blood. CDR3 bases: TGCGCCAGCAGTAAAGCGGGGGGGCCCTACAATGAGCAGTTCTTC. Amino acids: CASSKAGGPYNEQFF.